This TCR beta chain originates from a study of blood T cell repertoires in COVID-19. The CDR3 runs 13 residues. The V gene end was trimmed by 7 bases and the J gene end by 8 bases; junction bases not matched to a gene: 9. Looked up from germline, CDR1 is LNHDA and CDR2 is SQIVND (reference sequence). Resolution of symptoms, clearance, or two negative PCRs was present in recovered Cohort 3 donors. The data were produced by immunoSEQ multiplex PCR, yet TCRdb's version contains in-frame clones alone and is incomplete. This sample carries some 430,000 clones, less than 95% of them seen once, and the ten largest clones take 0.6%.

What was sequenced was PBMCs or T cells enriched from blood (not recorded which). This receptor was taken from a man aged 18 to 29 who had recovered from COVID-19. The rearrangement uses TRBV19 and TRBJ1-2, with 8 nucleotides matching TRBD1. The CDR3 DNA sequence: TGTGCCAGTACAGGGGGCGAGTTGCGAGGCTACACCTTC. Translating gives CASTGGELRGYTF.